The source of this T cell receptor (beta chain) is a study of CD8 T cells in Susac syndrome. To note about this clonotype: What it binds is unknown.

Study-wide points: The study conceded that its TCR sequencing and HLA analysis involved relatively few individuals.

The CDR3 extends over 15 amino acids. Germline V CDR1 and CDR2: SGDLS, YYNGEE. V lost 3 bases and J 8 bases, leaving 15 bases between the germline ends. Reverse transcription of about 0.45 to 1 ug RNA was performed with random hexamers. The amplification used immunoSEQ multiplex PCR on TCR beta CDR3; it spanned 54 Vbeta and 13 Jbeta. TCRdb reanalysed the immunoSEQ multiplex PCR reads using MiXCR and keeps one entry per CDR3 protein. The table lists around 200,000 distinct CDR3 sequences, roughly 95% of them singletons. CD8+ and CD4+ T cells circulating in blood were sequenced for TCR beta. The rearrangement links TRBV9 to TRBJ1-6; D might be TRBD1 (5 bases). The sequence derives from a human donor with Susac syndrome. What was sequenced was CD4+ T cells from PBMCs. The CDR3, as DNA: TGTGCCAGCAGCGGAGCGCGGGGGTTTGATTCACCCCTCCACTTT. It translates to CASSGARGFDSPLHF. Combining the CDR3 with reference TRBV9 and TRBJ1-6 gives the whole variable domain DSGVTQTPKHLITATGQRVTLRCSPRSGDLSVYWYQQSLDQGLQFLIQYYNGEERAKGNILERFSAQQFPDLHSELNLSSLELGDSALYFCASSGARGFDSPLHFGNGTRLTVT.